The sequence of this T cell receptor (beta chain) was determined in a study of shared clonotypes between healthy human individuals (dated by TCRdb to 2018 to 2020). Background on the whole study: The cohort comprised two women and a few men aged 18 to 49 years. Per donor, three plates each were used for CD4 naive and CD4 memory, two for CD8 naive, and one for CD8 memory. Each donor's leukapheresis produced roughly between roughly 0.85 and 10 billion PBMCs. To increase sequencing depth and limit assay-specific biases, TCR repertoire library preparation and sequencing were carried out by different laboratories using diverse techniques. To estimate repertoire size and how much clonotypes are shared between individuals, the study performed deep sequencing of blood TCR repertoires from 4 to 6 healthy adults. On the study overall, not on this receptor specifically: Incomplete sequencing was indicated by rarefaction of sorted-subset datasets, despite the large sequencing depth. Estimated clonotype richness was generally larger for naive than for memory subsets. Sampling was restricted to blood, and TCR repertoires in tissue are likely to differ from TCR repertoires in blood. The genetic and exposure-history diversity represented was limited by the small number of donors. Compared with non-shared clonotypes, clonotypes shared by all four sorted-subset donors had higher generation probabilities. Based on pairwise subsampling, the degree of clonotype sharing among donors was expected to be affected by sequencing depth. About 5% of naive CD4, more than 3% of naive CD8, roughly 2.4% of memory CD4, and around 0.42% of memory CD8 clonotypes were shared across a handful of donors.

Concerning this clone itself: Its antigen specificity is not known. Nothing much larger sits one base from this clone, and base qualities are not available.

Using the deep immunoSEQ assay, multiplex PCR amplified TCR CDR3 regions from genomic DNA. Extracted genomic DNA from each cell subset was distributed evenly across all wells of several immunoSEQ 96-well plates, and each plate was treated as a replicate. For sorted subsets, each replicate PCR was loaded with approximately 200 ng genomic DNA, equivalent to approximately 33,000 T cell genomes. The purified libraries were quantified using a Qubit 3.0 fluorometer, sized with a Bioanalyzer 2100, and then quantified again using the KAPA Library Quantification kit. Every immunoSEQ 96-well plate was sequenced on a dedicated single-read 150-cycle Illumina NextSeq 550 flow cell. In the source study's methods: Because the immunoSEQ output held only junctional sequences and lacked quality scores, the filtering could not match the filtering applied to full-length reads. Sequences were annotated with PyIR, a Python wrapper for IgBLAST v1.9, using IMGT germline references to assign V/J genes and CDR3. Reads with weak V/J assignments (E-value above 1e-6), missing CDR3, stop codons, out-of-frame junctions, or ambiguous translated residues were removed. V3J clonotypes were defined as sequences sharing an identical inferred V gene, J gene, and CDR3 amino acid sequence. The percentage overlap between two repertoires was calculated by dividing the number of shared unique clonotypes by the size of the smaller repertoire. Richness of each repertoire was evaluated using RTK rarefaction, the Chao1 estimator, and Recon v2.1 estimates of unobserved clonotypes. Generation probabilities for all TCRbeta clonotypes obtained by the gDNA method from a handful of donors were computed using OLGA. TCRdb took this table from immuneACCESS and kept in-frame rearrangements with V and J called. Such tables lack part of the clones; where checked against another copy, unresolved V genes explain under half of the gap, and the rest is unexplained. That table gives V, J and clone size, and the DNA gave D and trimming. This sample comprises roughly 1 million clones, 70% to 80% of them detected only once. Of the sample, about 0.52% falls within the top ten clones.

The donors were healthy, HIV-negative adults who had no recently reported acute infections or vaccinations. Every donor was a Caucasian adult residing in Nashville, Tennessee, USA. CD4+ T cells were enriched through magnetic negative selection, after which naive cells were positively selected on CD45RA and the remaining negative fraction served as the memory subset. Blood was collected by leukapheresis, and PBMCs were isolated by Ficoll-Histopaque density gradient centrifugation and then cryopreserved in liquid nitrogen vapor phase. Analytical flow cytometry was used to check the purity and quantity of each magnetically sorted T cell population. Genomic DNA was isolated from each sorted fraction and quantified by UV absorbance on a Nanodrop 2000c. Including cysteine and phenylalanine, the CDR3 has 17 amino acids. Only the CDR3 region is kept as DNA, spanning 51 bases read in frame from base 1. Trimming at the junction amounts to 0 bases on V and 0 bases on J, and the germline ends lie 14 bases apart. The CDR1 and CDR2 encoded by the germline V gene (reference sequence) are SGHNT and YYREEE.

Sequencing was performed on memory CD4+ T cells from PBMCs. According to the study, the label for this sample's cell subset or site signals: CD45RA-negative fraction. This chain is built from TRBV5-4 and TRBJ2-3; TRBD2 is a weak D gene call, 6 bases matching. This TCR came from a man younger than 35 in good health. Some clones in this sample may be carry-over from other donors' samples. CDR3 reads: CASSLAGGRPSTDTQYF. The base sequence is TGTGCCAGCAGCTTGGCCGGAGGGCGGCCTAGCACAGATACGCAGTATTTT.